This T cell receptor beta chain originates from a study of PD-1 blockade in classical Hodgkin lymphoma. The germline V and J ends were trimmed by 1 base and 6 bases, with 6 bases remaining between them. Germline V gene sequence: CDR1 SGHTA, CDR2 FQGNSA. This CDR3 has 12 residues. Time point specified: cycle 4 day 1 (C4D1), after more than five weeks of nivolumab. Relapse was seen in all patients after autologous stem cell transplantation, and brentuximab vedotin exposure was variable. The data were produced by immunoSEQ multiplex PCR, yet TCRdb's version contains in-frame clones alone and is incomplete. Of 110,000 or so clones in the sample, around nine tenths were seen once.

The chain uses TRBV7-2 and TRBJ1-1, with no clear D. This sequence originates from a human donor with classical Hodgkin lymphoma. The material was peripheral blood mononuclear cells (PBMCs), obtained before the fourth cycle of nivolumab. CDR3 nucleotides: TGTGCCAGCAGCTTAGGGCCATCTGAAGCTTTCTTT. Translated, it gives CASSLGPSEAFF.